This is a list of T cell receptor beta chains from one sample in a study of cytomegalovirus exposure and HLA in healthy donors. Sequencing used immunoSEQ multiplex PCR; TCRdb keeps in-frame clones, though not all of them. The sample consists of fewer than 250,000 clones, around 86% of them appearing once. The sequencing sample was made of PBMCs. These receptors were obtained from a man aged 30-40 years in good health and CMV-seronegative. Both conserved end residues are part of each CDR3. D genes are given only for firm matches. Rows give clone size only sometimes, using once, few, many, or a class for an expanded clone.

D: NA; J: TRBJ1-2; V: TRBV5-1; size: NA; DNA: TGCGCCAGCAGCTTGGACGCCCCGGGGTCCCCTCTGACCTATGGCTACACCTTC; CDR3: CASSLDAPGSPLTYGYTF
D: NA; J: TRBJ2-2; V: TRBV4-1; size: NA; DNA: TGCGCCAGCAGCCAAGAGAGGTCGGAGCTGTTTTTT; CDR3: CASSQERSELFF
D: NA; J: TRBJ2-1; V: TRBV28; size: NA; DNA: TGTGCCAGCAGTCCCCGAGGACACCTTAACAATGAGCAGTTCTTC; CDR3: CASSPRGHLNNEQFF
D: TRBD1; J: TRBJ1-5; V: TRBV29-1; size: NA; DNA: TGCAGCGTTGTCGGGACAGATCCAAATCAGCCCCAGCATTTT; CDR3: CSVVGTDPNQPQHF
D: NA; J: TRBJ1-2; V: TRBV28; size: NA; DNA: TGTGCCAGCAGTTTAGAGGGCTATGGCTACACCTTC; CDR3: CASSLEGYGYTF
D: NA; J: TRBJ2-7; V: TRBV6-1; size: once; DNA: TGTGCCAGCAGTGAGACAGGCCCCTACGAGCAGTACTTC; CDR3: CASSETGPYEQYF
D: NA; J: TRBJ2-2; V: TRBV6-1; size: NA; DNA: TGTGCCAGCAGTGAAATTCCGACGGGAAACACCGGGGAGCTGTTTTTT; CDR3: CASSEIPTGNTGELFF
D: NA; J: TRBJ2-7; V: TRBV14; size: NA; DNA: TGTGCCAGCAGCCAACCCTCGACAGGTACCTACGAGCAGTACTTC; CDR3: CASSQPSTGTYEQYF
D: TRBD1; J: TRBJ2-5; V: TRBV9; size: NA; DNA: TGTGCCAGCAGCGTAGAGTTAACAGGGGGAATAGAGACCCAGTACTTC; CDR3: CASSVELTGGIETQYF
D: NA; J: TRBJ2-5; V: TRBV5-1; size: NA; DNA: TGCGCCAGCAGCGCCGCCGGGAGAGGACATTTGGAGACCCAGTACTTC; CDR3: CASSAAGRGHLETQYF
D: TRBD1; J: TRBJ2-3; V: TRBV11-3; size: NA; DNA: TGTGCCAGCAGCGACGTCCCGGGACAGGGAAAGGGCACAGATACGCAGTATTTT; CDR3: CASSDVPGQGKGTDTQYF
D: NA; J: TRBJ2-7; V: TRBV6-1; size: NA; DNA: TGTGCCAGCAGTGAAGCGGCTCTGGCAGGGGCCATACGGGAGCAGTACTTC; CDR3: CASSEAALAGAIREQYF
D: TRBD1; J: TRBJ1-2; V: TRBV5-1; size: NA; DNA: TGCGCCAGCAAAAAACCGGGACAGGGACCTTATGGCTACACCTTC; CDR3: CASKKPGQGPYGYTF
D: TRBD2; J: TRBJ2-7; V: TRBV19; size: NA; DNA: TGTGCCAGTAGGGTCGGGGCTAGCGGAAGGGACGAGCAGTACTTC; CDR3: CASRVGASGRDEQYF
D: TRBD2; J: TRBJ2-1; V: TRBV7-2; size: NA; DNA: TGTGCCAGCAGCTTAGTTTTGGGGGAGGGAGAGCAGTTCTTC; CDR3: CASSLVLGEGEQFF
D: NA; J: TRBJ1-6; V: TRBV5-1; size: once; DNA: TGCGCCAGCAGTCGAGTCTCCAACCCCCCCCTCCACTTT; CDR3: CASSRVSNPPLHF